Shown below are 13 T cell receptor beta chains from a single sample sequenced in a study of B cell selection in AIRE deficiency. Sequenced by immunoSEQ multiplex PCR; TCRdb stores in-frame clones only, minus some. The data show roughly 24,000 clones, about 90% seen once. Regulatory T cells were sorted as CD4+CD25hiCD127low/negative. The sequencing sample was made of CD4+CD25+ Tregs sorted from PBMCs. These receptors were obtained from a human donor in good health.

In DNA form, the CDR3 reads TGTGCCAGCAGTGCTTACTCGGGGGACAACTACGAGCAGTACTTC. Encoded protein: CASSAYSGDNYEQYF. This rearrangement joins TRBV6-4 to TRBJ2-7; D is perhaps TRBD1 or TRBD2 (6 bases each). The germline V gene has CDR1 MRHNA and CDR2 SNTAGT. Trimming pared 4 bases from V and 3 bases from J, leaving 16 bases between. This CDR3 is 15 amino acids long.

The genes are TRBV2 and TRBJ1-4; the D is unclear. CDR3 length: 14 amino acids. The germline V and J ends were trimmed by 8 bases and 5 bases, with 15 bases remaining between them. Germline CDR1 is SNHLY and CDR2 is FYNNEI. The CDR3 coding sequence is TGTGCCAGCTTTGCCCGACTTTTGAATGAAAAACTGTTTTTT. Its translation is CASFARLLNEKLFF.

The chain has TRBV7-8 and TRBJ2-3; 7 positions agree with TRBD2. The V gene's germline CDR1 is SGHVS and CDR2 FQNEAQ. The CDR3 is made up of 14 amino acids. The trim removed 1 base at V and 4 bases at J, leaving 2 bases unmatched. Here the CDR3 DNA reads TGTGCCAGCAGCTTAGGACGGGGGGCAGATACGCAGTATTTT. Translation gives CASSLGRGADTQYF.

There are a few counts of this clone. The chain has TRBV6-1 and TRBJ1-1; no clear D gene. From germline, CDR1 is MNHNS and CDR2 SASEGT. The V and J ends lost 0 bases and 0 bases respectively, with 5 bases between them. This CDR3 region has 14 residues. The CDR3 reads CASSEALMNTEAFF. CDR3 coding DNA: TGTGCCAGCAGTGAAGCCCTCATGAACACTGAAGCTTTCTTT.

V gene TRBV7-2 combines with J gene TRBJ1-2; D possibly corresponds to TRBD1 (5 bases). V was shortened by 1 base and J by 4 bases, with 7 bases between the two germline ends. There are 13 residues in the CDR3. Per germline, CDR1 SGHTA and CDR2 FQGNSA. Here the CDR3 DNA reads TGTGCCAGCAGCTTAGGGCAGGGCTATGGCTACACCTTC. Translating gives CASSLGQGYGYTF.

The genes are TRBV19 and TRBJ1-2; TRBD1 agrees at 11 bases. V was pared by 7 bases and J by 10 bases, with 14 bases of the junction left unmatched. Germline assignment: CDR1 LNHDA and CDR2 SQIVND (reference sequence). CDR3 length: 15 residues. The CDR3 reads CASTPTSGTGGFYTF. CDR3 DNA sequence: TGTGCCAGTACGCCTACCTCCGGGACAGGGGGGTTCTACACCTTC.

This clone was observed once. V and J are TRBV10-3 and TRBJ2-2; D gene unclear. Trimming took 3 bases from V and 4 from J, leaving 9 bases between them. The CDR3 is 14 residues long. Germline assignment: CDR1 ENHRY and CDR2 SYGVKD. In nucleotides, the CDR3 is TGTGCCATCAGTGAACCTAGGGCCACCGGGGAGCTGTTTTTT. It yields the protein CAISEPRATGELFF.

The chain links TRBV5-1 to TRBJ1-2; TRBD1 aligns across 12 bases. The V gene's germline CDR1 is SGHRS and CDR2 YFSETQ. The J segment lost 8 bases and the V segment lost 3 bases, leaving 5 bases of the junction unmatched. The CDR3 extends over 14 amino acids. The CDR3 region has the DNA TGCGCCAGCAGCTGGGACAGGGGGCGGCGCGGCTACACCTTC. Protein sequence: CASSWDRGRRGYTF.

The CDR3 bases are TGCAGTGCTATTACAGGGAGCGGCTACACCTTC. As protein: CSAITGSGYTF. This chain connects TRBV20-1 to TRBJ1-2, with D possibly matching TRBD1 (6 bases). Germline CDR1 and CDR2: DFQATT and SNEGSKA (reference sequence). The CDR3 has 11 amino acids. Trimming removed 4 bases at V and 8 bases at J, with 11 bases between.

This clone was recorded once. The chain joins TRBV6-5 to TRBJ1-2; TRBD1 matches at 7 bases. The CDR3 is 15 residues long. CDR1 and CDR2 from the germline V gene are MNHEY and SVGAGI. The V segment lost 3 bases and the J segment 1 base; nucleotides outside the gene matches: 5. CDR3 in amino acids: CASSYEQGDNYGYTF. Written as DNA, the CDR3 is TGTGCCAGCAGTTATGAGCAGGGGGATAACTATGGCTACACCTTC.

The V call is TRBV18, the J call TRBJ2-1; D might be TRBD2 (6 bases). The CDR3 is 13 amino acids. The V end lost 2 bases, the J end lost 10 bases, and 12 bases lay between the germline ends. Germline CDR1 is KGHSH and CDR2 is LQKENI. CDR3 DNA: TGTGCCAGCTCACCAGGGACTGAATCGGAGCAGTTCTTC. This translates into CASSPGTESEQFF.

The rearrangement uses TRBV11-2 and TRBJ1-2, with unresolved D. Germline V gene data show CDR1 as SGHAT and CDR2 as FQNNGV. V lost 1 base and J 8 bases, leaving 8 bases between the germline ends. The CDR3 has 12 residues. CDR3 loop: CASSLGRWGYTF. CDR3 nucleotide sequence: TGTGCCAGCAGCTTAGGGCGCTGGGGCTACACCTTC.

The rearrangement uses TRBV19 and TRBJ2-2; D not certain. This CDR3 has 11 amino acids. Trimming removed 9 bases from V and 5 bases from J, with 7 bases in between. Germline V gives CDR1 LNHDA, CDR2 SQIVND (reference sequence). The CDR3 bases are TGTGCCAGCCGGCAGACCGGGGAGCTGTTTTTT. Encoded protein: CASRQTGELFF.